What follows is one T cell receptor beta chain and its context. The antigen remains unidentified. This record comes from a study of Ad26.COV2.S vaccination and SARS-CoV-2 variants. Documented treatment: approximately 18 received Ad26.COV2.S at low or high dose, single or two shots; roughly 5 received placebo; per-sample allocation not given. The samples were gathered on day 63 after the first injection of vaccine or placebo. J gave up 6 bases and V 4 bases, and 8 bases lay outside the gene matches. There are 14 residues in the CDR3. CDR1 is MNHEY and CDR2 is SMNVEV in the germline V gene (reference sequence). Notes on the study in general: Possible underestimation of total T cell responses by the TCR breadth and depth analyses was noted.

Sequenced by immunoSEQ multiplex PCR; TCRdb stores in-frame clones only, minus some. Of roughly 350,000 clones in the sample, about 88% were seen once. This chain links TRBV27 with TRBJ2-7; TRBD1 agrees at 8 bases. The source was peripheral blood, collected in a trial of Ad26.COV2.S vaccine versus placebo. The sequence was collected from a person between 18 and 65 years old who received the Ad26.COV2.S COVID-19 vaccine or a placebo. Here the CDR3 DNA reads TGTGCCAGCAGTTGGGCAGGGGGCCTGCGCGAGCAGTACTTC. Translation gives CASSWAGGLREQYF.